This TCR beta chain was recovered during a study of blood T cell repertoires in COVID-19. Sequencing used immunoSEQ multiplex PCR; TCRdb keeps in-frame clones, though not all of them. The repertoire consists of about 44,000 clones, with about 80% occurring once and the leading ten covering about 45%. This CDR3 is 15 amino acids long. Germline V gene data show CDR1 as SGHDT and CDR2 as YYEEEE. V shed 4 bases and J 3 bases; nucleotides not matched to a gene: 5. The V call is TRBV5-6, the J call TRBJ1-4, with 8 bases fitting TRBD1. The material sequenced was peripheral blood. The receptor's source is a human donor in a cohort sampled during active COVID-19. For the CDR3, the DNA is TGTGCCAGCAGCAAAACAGGGGGAGCTAATGAAAAACTGTTTTTT. It specifies CASSKTGGANEKLFF.